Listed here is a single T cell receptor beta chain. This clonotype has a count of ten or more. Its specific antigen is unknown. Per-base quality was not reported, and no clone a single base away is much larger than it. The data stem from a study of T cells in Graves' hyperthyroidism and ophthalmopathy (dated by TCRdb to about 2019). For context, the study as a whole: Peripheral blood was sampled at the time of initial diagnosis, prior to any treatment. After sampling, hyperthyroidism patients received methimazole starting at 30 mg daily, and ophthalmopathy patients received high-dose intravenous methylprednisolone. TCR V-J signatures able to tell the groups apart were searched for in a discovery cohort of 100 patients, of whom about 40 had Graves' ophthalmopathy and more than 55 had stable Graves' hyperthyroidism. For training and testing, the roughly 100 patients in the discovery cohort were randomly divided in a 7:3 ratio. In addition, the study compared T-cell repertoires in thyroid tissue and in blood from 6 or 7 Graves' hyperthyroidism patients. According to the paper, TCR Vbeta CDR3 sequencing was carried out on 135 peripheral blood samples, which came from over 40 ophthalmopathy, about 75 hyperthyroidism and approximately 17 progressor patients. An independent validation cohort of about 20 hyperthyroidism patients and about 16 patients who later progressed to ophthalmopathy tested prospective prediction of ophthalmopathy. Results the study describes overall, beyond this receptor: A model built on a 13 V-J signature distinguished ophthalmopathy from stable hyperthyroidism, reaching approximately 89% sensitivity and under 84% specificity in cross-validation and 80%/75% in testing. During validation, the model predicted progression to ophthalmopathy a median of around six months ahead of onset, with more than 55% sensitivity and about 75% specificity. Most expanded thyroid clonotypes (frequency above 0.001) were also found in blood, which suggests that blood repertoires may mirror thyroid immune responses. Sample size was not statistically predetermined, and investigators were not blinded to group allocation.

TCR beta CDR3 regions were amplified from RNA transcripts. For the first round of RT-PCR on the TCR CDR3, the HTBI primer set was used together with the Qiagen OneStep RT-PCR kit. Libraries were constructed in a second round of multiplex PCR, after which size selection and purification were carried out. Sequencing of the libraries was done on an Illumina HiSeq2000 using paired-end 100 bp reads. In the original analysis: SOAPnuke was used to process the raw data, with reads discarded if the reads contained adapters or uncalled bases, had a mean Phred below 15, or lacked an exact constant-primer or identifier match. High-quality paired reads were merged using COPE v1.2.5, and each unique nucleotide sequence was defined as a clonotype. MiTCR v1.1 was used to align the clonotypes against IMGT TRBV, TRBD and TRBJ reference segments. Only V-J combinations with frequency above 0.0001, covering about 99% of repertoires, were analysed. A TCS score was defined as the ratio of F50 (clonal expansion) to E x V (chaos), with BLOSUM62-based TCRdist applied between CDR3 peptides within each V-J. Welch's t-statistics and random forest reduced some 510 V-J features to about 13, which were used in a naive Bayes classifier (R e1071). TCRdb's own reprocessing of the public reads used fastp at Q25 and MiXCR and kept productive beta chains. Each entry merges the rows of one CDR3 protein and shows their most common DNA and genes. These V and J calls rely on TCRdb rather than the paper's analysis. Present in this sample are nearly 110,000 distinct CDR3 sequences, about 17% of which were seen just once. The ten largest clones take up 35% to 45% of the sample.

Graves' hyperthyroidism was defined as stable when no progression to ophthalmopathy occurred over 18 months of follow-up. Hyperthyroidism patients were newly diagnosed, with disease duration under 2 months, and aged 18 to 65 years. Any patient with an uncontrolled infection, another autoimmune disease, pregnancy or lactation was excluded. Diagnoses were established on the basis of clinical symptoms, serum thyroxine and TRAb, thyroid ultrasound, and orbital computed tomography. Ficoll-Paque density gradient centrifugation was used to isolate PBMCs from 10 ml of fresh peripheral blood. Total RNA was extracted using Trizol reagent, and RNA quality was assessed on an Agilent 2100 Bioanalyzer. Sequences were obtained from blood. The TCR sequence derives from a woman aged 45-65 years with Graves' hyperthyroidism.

The nucleotides are TGTGCCAGCAGCACCGACTCCAACGCCTACAATGAGCAGTTCTTC. This yields the protein CASSTDSNAYNEQFF. The sequence is built from TRBV2 and TRBJ2-1; no confident D gene assignment can be made. As encoded in the germline V gene, CDR1 is SNHLY while CDR2 is FYNNEI. From cysteine to phenylalanine, the CDR3 is 15 amino acids long. The CDR3 DNA has 45 bases and is translated from base 1. V is reduced by 6 bases and J by 2 bases, leaving a spacing of 14 bases between them. Where the CDR3 stops, the reference TRBV2 and TRBJ2-1 genes take over; the full variable domain is EPEVTQTPSHQVTQMGQEVILRCVPISNHLYFYWYRQILGQKVEFLVSFYNNEISEKSEIFDDQFSVERPDGSNFTLKIRSTKLEDSAMYFCASSTDSNAYNEQFFGPGTRLTVL.